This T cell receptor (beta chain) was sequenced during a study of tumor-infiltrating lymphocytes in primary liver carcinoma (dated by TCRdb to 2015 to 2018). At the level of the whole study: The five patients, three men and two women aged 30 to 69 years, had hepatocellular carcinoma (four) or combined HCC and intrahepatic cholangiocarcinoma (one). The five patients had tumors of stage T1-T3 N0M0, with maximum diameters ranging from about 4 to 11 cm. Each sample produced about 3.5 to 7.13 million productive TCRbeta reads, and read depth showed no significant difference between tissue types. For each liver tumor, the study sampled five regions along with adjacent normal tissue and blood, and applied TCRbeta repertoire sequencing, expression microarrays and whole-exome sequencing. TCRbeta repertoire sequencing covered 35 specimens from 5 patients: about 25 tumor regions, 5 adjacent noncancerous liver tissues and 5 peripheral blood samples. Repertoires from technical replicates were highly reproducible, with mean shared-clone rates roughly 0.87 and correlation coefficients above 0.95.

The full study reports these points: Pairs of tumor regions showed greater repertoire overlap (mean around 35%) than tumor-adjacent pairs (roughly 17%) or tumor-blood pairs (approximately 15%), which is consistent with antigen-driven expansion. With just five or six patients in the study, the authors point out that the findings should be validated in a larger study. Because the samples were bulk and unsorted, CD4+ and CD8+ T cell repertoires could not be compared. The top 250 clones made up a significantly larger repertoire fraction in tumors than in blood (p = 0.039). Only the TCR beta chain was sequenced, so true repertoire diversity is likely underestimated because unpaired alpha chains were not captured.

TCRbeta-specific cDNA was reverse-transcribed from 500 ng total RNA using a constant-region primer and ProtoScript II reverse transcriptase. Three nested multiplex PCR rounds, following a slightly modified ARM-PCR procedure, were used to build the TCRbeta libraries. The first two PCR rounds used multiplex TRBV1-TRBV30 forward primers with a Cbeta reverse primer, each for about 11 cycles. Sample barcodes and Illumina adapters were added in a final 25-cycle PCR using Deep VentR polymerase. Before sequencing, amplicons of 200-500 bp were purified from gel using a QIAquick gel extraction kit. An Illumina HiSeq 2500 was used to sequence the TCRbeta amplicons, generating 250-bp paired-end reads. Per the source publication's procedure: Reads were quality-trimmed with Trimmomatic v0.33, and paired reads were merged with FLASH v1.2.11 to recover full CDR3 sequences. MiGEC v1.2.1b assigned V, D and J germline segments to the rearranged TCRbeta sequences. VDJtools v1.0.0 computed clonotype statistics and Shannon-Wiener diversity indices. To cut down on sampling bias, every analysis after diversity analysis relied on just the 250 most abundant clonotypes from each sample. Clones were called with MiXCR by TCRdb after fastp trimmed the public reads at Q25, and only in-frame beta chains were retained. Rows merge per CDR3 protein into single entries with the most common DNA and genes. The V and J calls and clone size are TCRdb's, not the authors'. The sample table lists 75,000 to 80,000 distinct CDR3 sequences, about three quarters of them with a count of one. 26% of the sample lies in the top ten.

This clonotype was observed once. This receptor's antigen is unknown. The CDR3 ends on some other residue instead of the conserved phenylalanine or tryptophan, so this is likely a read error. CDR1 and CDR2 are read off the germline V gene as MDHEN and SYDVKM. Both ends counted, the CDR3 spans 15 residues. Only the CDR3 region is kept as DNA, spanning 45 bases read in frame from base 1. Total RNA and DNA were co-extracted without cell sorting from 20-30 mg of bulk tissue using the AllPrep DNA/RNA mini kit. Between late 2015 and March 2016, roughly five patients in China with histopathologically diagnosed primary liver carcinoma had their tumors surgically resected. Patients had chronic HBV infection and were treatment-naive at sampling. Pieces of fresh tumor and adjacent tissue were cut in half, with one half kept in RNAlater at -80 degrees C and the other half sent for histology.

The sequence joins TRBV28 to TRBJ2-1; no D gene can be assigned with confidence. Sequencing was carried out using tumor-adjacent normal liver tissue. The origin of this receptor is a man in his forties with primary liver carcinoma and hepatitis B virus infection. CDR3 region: CVSSPPPSSYNEQFI. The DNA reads TGTGTCAGCAGCCCCCCTCCCAGCTCCTACAATGAGCAGTTCATC.